This T cell receptor (beta chain) was found in a study of patients and donors after allogeneic stem cell transplantation (dated by TCRdb to the early 2020s). This clonotype has more than one count but fewer than ten. The antigen it recognizes is unknown. One base away there is no much larger clone; base qualities are not given. The library came from RT-PCR. TCRdb shows the sequencer as NextSeq 550. TCRdb reran the public reads through fastp at Q25 and MiXCR, keeping productive beta chains. Entries that share a CDR3 protein sequence are merged under the most common genes and DNA. The sample yields some 200,000 distinct CDR3 sequences; approximately 41% were counted once. Jointly, the top ten make up 30% to 35% of the sample. The germline V gene yields SGDLS for CDR1 and YYNGEE for CDR2. V is shortened by 0 bases, J by 3 bases, and the region joining them spans 13 bases. Including cysteine and phenylalanine, the CDR3 has 16 amino acids. Only the CDR3 part of the read is kept: 48 bases, read in frame from the first base.

This chain is built from TRBV9 and TRBJ2-1, with a tentative D gene TRBD1 over 5 matching bases. Sample: blood, either unsorted or a sorted T cell fraction (not recorded which). The TCR originated in a human donor who was either an allogeneic HSCT recipient or a stem cell or donor lymphocyte infusion donor (not recorded which). It is not recorded whose cells these are; they may come from a transplant donor. CDR3 sequence: CASSVGGSTGYNEQFF. The sequenced DNA is TGTGCCAGCAGCGTAGGGGGCTCGACCGGCTACAATGAGCAGTTCTTC.